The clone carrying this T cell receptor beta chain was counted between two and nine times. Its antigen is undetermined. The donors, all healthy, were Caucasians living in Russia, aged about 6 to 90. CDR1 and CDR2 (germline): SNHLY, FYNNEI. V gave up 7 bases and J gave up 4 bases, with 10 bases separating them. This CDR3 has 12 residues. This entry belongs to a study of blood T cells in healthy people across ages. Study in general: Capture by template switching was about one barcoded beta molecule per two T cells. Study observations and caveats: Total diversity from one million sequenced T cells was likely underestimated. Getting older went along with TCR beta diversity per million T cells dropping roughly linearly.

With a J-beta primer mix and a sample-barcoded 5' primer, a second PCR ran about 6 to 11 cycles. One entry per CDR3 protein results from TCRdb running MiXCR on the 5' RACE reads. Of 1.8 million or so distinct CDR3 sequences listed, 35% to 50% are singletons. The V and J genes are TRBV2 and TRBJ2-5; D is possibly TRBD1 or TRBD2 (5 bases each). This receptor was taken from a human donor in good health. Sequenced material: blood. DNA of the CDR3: TGTGCCAGCACGGCAGGGAGAGAGACCCAGTACTTC. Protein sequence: CASTAGRETQYF. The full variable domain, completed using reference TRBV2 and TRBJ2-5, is EPEVTQTPSHQVTQMGQEVILRCVPISNHLYFYWYRQILGQKVEFLVSFYNNEISEKSEIFDDQFSVERPDGSNFTLKIRSTKLEDSAMYFCASTAGRETQYFGPGTRLLVL.